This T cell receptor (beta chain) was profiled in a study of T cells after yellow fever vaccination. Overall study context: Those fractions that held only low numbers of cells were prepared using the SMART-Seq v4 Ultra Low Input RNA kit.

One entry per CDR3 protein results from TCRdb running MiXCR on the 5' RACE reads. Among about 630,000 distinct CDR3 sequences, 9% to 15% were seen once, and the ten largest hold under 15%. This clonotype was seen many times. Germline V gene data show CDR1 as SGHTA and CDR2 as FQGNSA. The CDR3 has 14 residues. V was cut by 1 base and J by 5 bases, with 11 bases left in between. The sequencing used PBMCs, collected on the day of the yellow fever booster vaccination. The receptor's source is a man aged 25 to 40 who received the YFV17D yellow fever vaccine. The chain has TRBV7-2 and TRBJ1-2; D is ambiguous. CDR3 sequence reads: CASSLEAGQYGYTF. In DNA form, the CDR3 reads TGTGCCAGCAGCTTAGAGGCGGGCCAGTATGGCTACACCTTC.